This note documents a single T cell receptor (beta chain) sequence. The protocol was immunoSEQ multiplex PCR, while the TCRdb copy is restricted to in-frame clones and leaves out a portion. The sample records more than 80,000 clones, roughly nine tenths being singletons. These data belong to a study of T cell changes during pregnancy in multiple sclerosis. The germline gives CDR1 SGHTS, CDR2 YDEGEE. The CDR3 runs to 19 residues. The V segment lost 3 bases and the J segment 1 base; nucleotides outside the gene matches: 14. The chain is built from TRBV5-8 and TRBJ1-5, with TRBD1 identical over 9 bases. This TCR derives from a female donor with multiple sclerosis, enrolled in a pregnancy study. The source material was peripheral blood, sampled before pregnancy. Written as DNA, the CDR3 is TGTGCCAGCAGCTGCACCGGGACAGGGAAGCTCAGGAGCAATCAGCCCCAGCATTTT. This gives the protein CASSCTGTGKLRSNQPQHF.